These 4 T cell receptor beta chains were sequenced from one sample in a study of T-cell reconstitution after alpha-beta-depleted transplantation in children. Unique molecular identifiers were used in preparing the TCRbeta library. In TCRdb, the PCR reads were re-called with MiXCR into one record per CDR3 protein. The sample has approximately 650,000 distinct CDR3 sequences, roughly 14% seen once. This sample comprised PBMCs, obtained before TCRalphabeta/CD19-depleted stem cell transplant. These receptors originate from a girl aged 2 to 10 with congenital amegakaryocytic thrombocytopenia, due to receive a stem cell transplant.

The sample holds many counts of this clonotype. The chain couples TRBV5-1 to TRBJ2-2; weak D call: TRBD2 (5 bases). The V and J ends lost 0 bases and 6 bases respectively, with 12 bases between them. CDR1 and CDR2 (germline): SGHRS, YFSETQ. CDR3 size: 15 residues. As DNA, the CDR3 is TGCGCCAGCAGCTTGGCCATTCTAGCTTCCGGGGAGCTGTTTTTT. This codes for CASSLAILASGELFF.

This clonotype occurred many times. The chain joins TRBV15 to TRBJ2-1, with 7 nucleotides matching TRBD2. V shed 0 bases and J 10 bases; nucleotides not matched to a gene: 6. This CDR3 has 14 amino acids. Germline lookup yields CDR1 LNHNV and CDR2 YYDKDF (reference sequence). CDR3 residues: CATSREPSGKEQFF. The CDR3 region has the DNA TGTGCCACCAGCAGAGAACCTAGCGGAAAGGAGCAGTTCTTC.

This clonotype was observed many times. J is TRBJ2-7 and V is TRBV20-1; D remains unclear. CDR1 and CDR2 from the germline V gene are DFQATT and SNEGSKA (reference sequence). Trimming cost V 6 bases and J 3 bases, with 15 bases left between them. CDR3 size: 13 residues. Written as DNA, the CDR3 is TGCAGTGCGTCCTCCGGCAGTAACTACGAGCAGTACTTC. Its protein is CSASSGSNYEQYF.

This clonotype was seen more than once but under ten times. This chain uses TRBV5-1 with TRBJ2-7, with 10 nucleotides matching TRBD2. Germline CDR1 SGHRS, CDR2 YFSETQ. V was pared by 4 bases and J by 3 bases, with 10 bases of the junction left unmatched. The CDR3 extends over 16 amino acids. The CDR3 sequence: CASSVTWASGSYEQYF. DNA for the CDR3: TGCGCCAGCAGCGTCACATGGGCTAGCGGGAGCTACGAGCAGTACTTC.